This is a list of T cell receptor beta chains from one sample in a study of shared clonotypes between healthy human individuals. Measured with immunoSEQ multiplex PCR; TCRdb has only the in-frame clones, and not every one. The sample contains about 460,000 clones, roughly 80% of which appear only once. Sequencing was done on a sample of PBMCs. These receptors all stem from a woman aged 35 to 49 in good health. Some clones in this sample may be carry-over from other donors' samples. The CDR3 runs from the conserved cysteine through the conserved F or W. The D gene is left open where the match is weak. Clone size, where shown, is once, few, many, or a class for clones that have expanded.

J gene | clone size | CDR3 length | D gene | V gene | CDR3 protein | CDR3 DNA
TRBJ1-2 | . | 20 | . | TRBV30 | CAWSRSSTGTRELANYGYTF | TGTGCCTGGAGTCGATCATCCACTGGGACAAGGGAATTGGCTAACTATGGCTACACCTTC
TRBJ1-2 | . | 15 | TRBD1 | TRBV27 | CASSQRGTDTYGYTF | TGTGCCAGCAGTCAAAGAGGGACAGACACTTATGGCTACACCTTC
TRBJ2-1 | few | 17 | . | TRBV9 | CASSVAGTAPIGNEQFF | TGTGCCAGCAGCGTAGCCGGGACCGCTCCTATTGGCAATGAGCAGTTCTTC
TRBJ2-7 | . | 15 | . | TRBV30 | CAFTRETHILREQYF | TGTGCCTTCACCAGAGAGACCCATATCTTGAGGGAGCAGTACTTC
TRBJ1-5 | . | 11 | . | TRBV28 | CASSTDQPQHF | TGTGCCAGCAGTACAGATCAGCCCCAGCATTTT
TRBJ2-1 | many | 16 | TRBD2 | TRBV11-2 | CASSLRAGGFYNEQFF | TGTGCCAGCAGCTTAAGGGCGGGAGGTTTTTACAATGAGCAGTTCTTC
TRBJ1-3 | . | 14 | . | TRBV28 | CASSFTTSRNTIYF | TGTGCCAGCAGTTTTACGACCAGTAGAAACACCATATATTTT
TRBJ2-3 | . | 12 | . | TRBV29-1 | CSVEIDTDTQYF | TGCAGCGTTGAAATTGACACAGATACGCAGTATTTT
TRBJ2-3 | few | 17 | TRBD2 | TRBV4-3 | CASSQETSGTPGDTQYF | TGCGCCAGCAGCCAAGAGACTAGCGGGACCCCGGGGGATACGCAGTATTTT
TRBJ1-2 | . | 15 | TRBD1 | TRBV4-2 | CASSLVRQGADGYTF | TGTGCCAGCAGCTTGGTGCGACAGGGGGCAGACGGCTACACCTTC
TRBJ1-4 | . | 15 | . | TRBV15 | CATSRGGQTTEKLFF | TGTGCCACCAGCAGAGGGGGCCAGACAACCGAAAAACTGTTTTTT
TRBJ2-1 | . | 14 | TRBD1 | TRBV4-3 | CASSREGQHNEQFF | TGCGCCAGCAGCCGTGAGGGACAGCACAATGAGCAGTTCTTC
TRBJ1-4 | . | 15 | . | TRBV4-1 | CASSQGGSWNEKLFF | TGCGCCAGCAGCCAAGGGGGGAGTTGGAATGAAAAACTGTTTTTT
TRBJ2-5 | . | 14 | TRBD1 | TRBV7-2 | CASSPGTAEGTQYF | TGTGCCAGCAGCCCCGGGACAGCTGAGGGGACCCAGTACTTC
TRBJ1-2 | few | 14 | . | TRBV7-8 | CASSLAASNYGYTF | TGTGCCAGCAGCTTAGCAGCCTCTAACTATGGCTACACCTTC
TRBJ2-3 | . | 15 | . | TRBV5-1 | CASDLGDGSTDTQYF | TGCGCCAGCGATCTGGGGGACGGGAGCACAGATACGCAGTATTTT